Presented here are 5 T cell receptor beta chains from one specimen sequenced in a study of spatial heterogeneity in lung cancer. TCRdb reprocessed the 5' RACE reads via MiXCR and lists one record per CDR3 protein. The sample yields 35,000 to 55,000 distinct CDR3 sequences, roughly 15% seen once. The time point was: sample taken at primary tumor resection. The material sequenced was PBMCs, taken at surgery. These receptor sequences come from a male donor with early-stage non-small cell lung cancer.

This clonotype was counted many times. The V call is TRBV28, the J call TRBJ2-3; a possible D gene is TRBD1 (5 bases). CDR3 length: 15 residues. V lost 4 bases, J lost 0 bases, and 11 bases lay in between. The germline CDR1 and CDR2 sequences are MDHEN and SYDVKM. The CDR3, as DNA: TGTGCCAGCAGTTGGGGCAGGGCAAGCACAGATACGCAGTATTTT. Encoded protein: CASSWGRASTDTQYF.

This clonotype was observed a few times. V is TRBV28 and J is TRBJ2-2; no firm D call. Germline loops: CDR1 MDHEN, CDR2 SYDVKM. CDR3 length: 12 residues. V shed 6 bases and J shed 6 bases, with 8 bases lying between them. The CDR3 DNA sequence: TGTGCCAGCAGACCGGTGTCCGGGGAGCTGTTTTTT. It translates to CASRPVSGELFF.

This clonotype was found a few times. CDR3 amino acids: CAISPGQGGGYTF. For the CDR3, the DNA is TGTGCCATCAGCCCGGGACAGGGTGGAGGCTACACCTTC. The chain has TRBV10-3 and TRBJ1-2; 9 nucleotides align to TRBD1. Per germline, CDR1 ENHRY and CDR2 SYGVKD. The CDR3 runs 13 residues. J lost 8 bases, V lost 6 bases, and 7 bases had no gene match.

This clonotype was recorded many times. V is TRBV10-3 and J is TRBJ2-2; TRBD1 agrees at 9 bases. Per the germline V gene, CDR1 is ENHRY and CDR2 is SYGVKD. The CDR3 is 14 amino acids. V trimming: 7 bases; J trimming: 3 bases; junction bases outside the gene matches: 3. The CDR3 DNA is TGTGCCATCACCAGACAGGGGGACACCGGGGAGCTGTTTTTT. It yields the protein CAITRQGDTGELFF.

The table lists this clonotype with a few counts. V and J are TRBV27 and TRBJ1-6, with no clear D. V shed 9 bases and J shed 9 bases, with 15 bases lying between them. Germline CDR1 reads MNHEY; CDR2 reads SMNVEV (reference sequence). The CDR3 is 13 amino acids. Here the CDR3 DNA reads TGTGCCAGTCGGATGCCCCTAGGTTCACCCCTCCACTTT. This gives the protein CASRMPLGSPLHF.